These T cell receptor beta chains were read from a single sample in a study of blood T cell repertoires in COVID-19. Here immunoSEQ multiplex PCR was the method, and the copy in TCRdb shows in-frame clones only, minus some. This sample carries 250,000 to 300,000 clones, around 86% of them seen once, and the ten largest clones take 0.94%. The sample was peripheral blood. The source of these receptors is a woman aged 40 to 50 who had recovered from COVID-19. Each CDR3 is given without its conserved first and last residue. D genes are given only for firm matches. Clone sizes are given selectively: once, few, many, or a class where the clone is expanded.

>NA|TRBV2|11|TRBD2
ASRLAGVETQY
>NA|TRBV12-5|15|NA
ASGLFPPREVLETQY
>NA|TRBV19|11|TRBD2
ASSIREGREQF
>NA|TRBV9|16|TRBD2
ASSVGLTSGLFTDTQY
>once|TRBV10-3|11|NA
AISLDSNNEQF
>NA|TRBV30|15|TRBD2
AWSRTRLAQNTGELF
>NA|TRBV7-8|15|TRBD2
ASSLFGAGGSYNEQF
>NA|TRBV28|12|NA
ASSSSAGANVLT
>NA|TRBV11-3|13|TRBD2
ASSFGTSGKETQY
>NA|TRBV7-9|13|TRBD1
ASSLVQGAYEKLF